What follows are 25 T cell receptor beta chains derived from one specimen sequenced in a study of blood T cell repertoires in COVID-19. Assay used: immunoSEQ multiplex PCR; TCRdb lists only in-frame clones, some missing. The sample has tens of thousands of clones, 65% to 90% seen once. The sample comprised peripheral blood. Receptor source: a man over 45 with COVID-19, enrolled during active disease.

V gene TRBV10-3 combines with J gene TRBJ1-6; the D gene is possibly TRBD1 (6 bases). Deletions cut 6 bases from V and 8 bases from J, with 20 bases between. CDR3 length: 16 amino acids. Germline CDR1 is ENHRY and CDR2 is SYGVKD. CDR3 amino acids: CAISNLQGIRDSPLHF. The CDR3, as DNA: TGTGCCATCAGCAACCTTCAGGGGATAAGAGATTCACCCCTCCACTTT.

The rearrangement uses TRBV7-9 and TRBJ1-2; 10 bases line up with TRBD1. The CDR3 sequence is 13 residues long. Germline-derived CDR1 and CDR2 are SEHNR and FQNEAQ (reference sequence). V was pared by 6 bases and J by 8 bases, with 6 bases of the junction left unmatched. The CDR3 sequence is CASRAGTGDGYTF. The CDR3 region has the DNA TGTGCCAGCAGAGCCGGGACAGGGGACGGCTACACCTTC.

This chain connects TRBV5-1 to TRBJ2-7, with D perhaps TRBD1 (5 bases). Germline CDR1 SGHRS, CDR2 YFSETQ. Trimming left V 4 bases short and J 2 bases short, with 13 bases between. This CDR3 contains 14 residues. The CDR3 loop reads CASSPLDTAYEQYF. CDR3 nucleotides: TGCGCCAGCAGCCCGTTGGACACAGCCTACGAGCAGTACTTC.

V gene TRBV18 combines with J gene TRBJ1-4; 7 nucleotides agree with TRBD1. Looked up from germline, CDR1 is KGHSH and CDR2 is LQKENI. The length of the CDR3 is 15 residues. Losses at the gene ends were 3 bases for V and 4 bases for J; bases not matched to a gene: 5. CDR3 sequence: CASSPTQGVNEKLFF. The CDR3 coding sequence is TGTGCCAGCTCACCCACCCAGGGGGTTAATGAAAAACTGTTTTTT. Full variable domain (rest looked up from reference TRBV18 and TRBJ1-4): NAGVMQNPRHLVRRRGQEARLRCSPMKGHSHVYWYRQLPEEGLKFMVYLQKENIIDESGMPKERFSAEFPKEGPSILRIQQVVRGDSAAYFCASSPTQGVNEKLFFGSGTQLSVL.

V usage is TRBV30 and J usage is TRBJ2-7, with D tentatively TRBD1 (6 bases). Trimming removed 2 bases from V and 1 base from J, with 15 bases in between. CDR3 length equals 15 residues. Germline V lookup: CDR1 GTSNPN, CDR2 SVGIG (reference sequence). CDR3 residues: CAWSTGNTRSYEQYF. The CDR3 DNA reads as TGTGCCTGGAGTACAGGGAACACCAGGTCCTACGAGCAGTACTTC.

This chain joins TRBV5-1 and TRBJ2-2, with a tentative D call TRBD1 (6 bases). Per germline, CDR1 SGHRS and CDR2 YFSETQ. The CDR3 contains 15 residues. V was pared by 2 bases and J by 3 bases, with 11 bases between. The CDR3 region has the DNA TGCGCCAGCAGCTTACAGGGTCTATACACCGGGGAGCTGTTTTTT. Protein: CASSLQGLYTGELFF.

This clone showed up just once. The chain combines TRBV28 with TRBJ2-7; tentative D call: TRBD2 (5 bases). The germline gives CDR1 MDHEN, CDR2 SYDVKM. Trimming left V 7 bases short and J 2 bases short, with 9 bases between. CDR3 length: 12 amino acids. CDR3: CASTPGTYEQYF. CDR3 nucleotides: TGTGCCAGCACCCCCGGGACCTACGAGCAGTACTTC.

The rearrangement uses TRBV6-2 or TRBV6-3 and TRBJ1-5, with D perhaps matching TRBD1 (6 bases). The CDR3 covers 16 residues. Deletions cut 1 base from V and 4 bases from J, with 14 bases between. Looked up from germline, CDR1 is MNHEY and CDR2 is SVGEGT. The DNA for the CDR3 is TGTGCCAGCAGTTACTACCCCGGACAGAAAAATCAGCCCCAGCATTTT. Translating it yields CASSYYPGQKNQPQHF.

V and J are TRBV19 and TRBJ1-5; TRBD1 matches at 7 bases. In germline, CDR1 is LNHDA, CDR2 SQIVND (reference sequence). This CDR3 spans 21 amino acids. Germline trimming cut 5 bases from V and 0 bases from J; bases unmatched to any gene: 22. The CDR3 region is CASSAIPRDSLRGYSNQPQHF. Here the CDR3 DNA reads TGTGCCAGTAGTGCTATACCCCGGGACAGCCTAAGAGGATATAGCAATCAGCCCCAGCATTTT.

This rearrangement joins TRBV3-1 (or the pseudogene TRBV3-2) to TRBJ2-7; D may be TRBD1 (6 bases). Germline CDR1 reads LGHDT; CDR2 reads YNNKEL (reference sequence). The CDR3 has 13 residues. V was clipped by 7 bases and J by 6 bases, with 16 bases between them. The CDR3 sequence is CASTTSQGGEQYF. The CDR3 bases are TGTGCCAGCACCACTTCACAGGGCGGCGAGCAGTACTTC.

In its sample, this clone was seen once. V usage is TRBV27 and J usage is TRBJ1-5; a possible D gene is TRBD1 (5 bases). The V gene lost 5 bases and the J gene lost 2 bases, with 10 bases spanning the gap. The CDR3 totals 14 residues. From germline, CDR1 is MNHEY and CDR2 SMNVEV (reference sequence). The DNA for the CDR3 is TGTGCCAGCAGTGGAGGGACGGGCAATCAGCCCCAGCATTTT. Amino acids: CASSGGTGNQPQHF.

The rearrangement joins TRBV5-6 to TRBJ1-4; 7 nucleotides align to TRBD1. The CDR3 runs 16 residues. Germline V gives CDR1 SGHDT, CDR2 YYEEEE. The J segment lost 8 bases and the V segment lost 6 bases, leaving 16 bases of the junction unmatched. The CDR3 DNA reads TGTGCCAGCACCTCGGAAAGACAGGGATTTACAGAAAAACTGTTTTTT. The encoded protein is CASTSERQGFTEKLFF.

The J gene is TRBJ2-3, the V gene TRBV11-3; 9 bases are shared with TRBD1. This CDR3 region has 15 residues. Germline CDR1 SGHNT, CDR2 YENEEA. The ends lost 5 bases at V and 0 bases at J; junction bases unmatched: 3. The CDR3 sequence: CASSRTGVSTDTQYF. In DNA, the CDR3 is TGTGCCAGCAGCCGGACAGGGGTCAGCACAGATACGCAGTATTTT.

J is TRBJ2-3 and V is TRBV4-2; maybe TRBD2 (6 bases). This CDR3 is 16 amino acids long. Germline CDR1 reads LGHNA; CDR2 reads YNFKEQ. The V end was cut by 0 bases, the J end by 1 base, with 11 bases between. CDR3 sequence (DNA): TGTGCCAGCAGCCAAGAGGAGGGGACTGGCACAGATACGCAGTATTTT. Its protein product is CASSQEEGTGTDTQYF.

This rearrangement joins TRBV5-8 to TRBJ1-1; TRBD1 might be the D (6 bases). This CDR3 is 13 amino acids long. V was clipped by 5 bases and J by 5 bases, with 13 bases between them. Germline V gene sequence: CDR1 SGHTS, CDR2 YDEGEE. The CDR3, as DNA: TGTGCCAGCAGTTTCCCAGGGGATACTGAAGCTTTCTTT. It encodes CASSFPGDTEAFF.

The J gene is TRBJ2-5, the V gene TRBV21-1; TRBD2 was called by the table and not checked on the DNA. TRBV21-1 is shown as a pseudogene. This CDR3 contains 15 residues. The CDR3 bases are TGTGCCAGCAGAAGTAGCGTGGTGAACAAAGAGACCCAGTACTTC. This codes for CASRSSVVNKETQYF.

The rearrangement links TRBV5-4 to TRBJ2-2; 7 nucleotides agree with TRBD1. CDR1 is SGHNT and CDR2 is YYREEE in the germline V gene (reference sequence). The CDR3 loop spans 15 amino acids. Germline trimming cut 2 bases from V and 5 bases from J; bases unmatched to any gene: 6. CDR3 protein: CASSFRDRKTGELFF. CDR3 DNA: TGTGCCAGCAGCTTCCGGGACAGAAAGACCGGGGAGCTGTTTTTT. The whole variable domain, filled in from reference TRBV5-4 and TRBJ2-2, reads ETGVTQSPTHLIKTRGQQVTLRCSSQSGHNTVSWYQQALGQGPQFIFQYYREEENGRGNFPPRFSGLQFPNYSSELNVNALELDDSALYLCASSFRDRKTGELFFGEGSRLTVL.

The chain joins TRBV28 to TRBJ1-5; maybe TRBD1 (6 bases). This CDR3 has 14 amino acids. CDR1 and CDR2 (germline): MDHEN, SYDVKM. With 7 bases removed from V and 4 bases from J, the gap between germline ends came to 14 bases. Here the CDR3 reads CASTARQANQPQHF. In nucleotides, the CDR3 is TGTGCCAGCACCGCCCGACAGGCGAATCAGCCCCAGCATTTT.

V and J are TRBV30 and TRBJ2-1; D may be TRBD1 (5 bases). Between the trimmed V and J ends, which lost 3 bases and 13 bases, there was a span of 13 bases. This CDR3 contains 11 residues. Germline CDR1 reads GTSNPN; CDR2 reads SVGIG (reference sequence). The CDR3 is CAWSHRQGQFF. The CDR3 bases are TGTGCCTGGAGCCACCGGCAGGGTCAGTTCTTC.

The rearrangement joins TRBV7-9 to TRBJ1-5; no clear D gene. CDR1 and CDR2 from the germline V gene are SEHNR and FQNEAQ (reference sequence). CDR3 length equals 12 residues. With 1 base removed from V and 6 bases from J, the gap between germline ends came to 4 bases. DNA of the CDR3: TGTGCCAGCAGCTTAGGGAGTCAGCCCCAGCATTTT. Translating it yields CASSLGSQPQHF.

The gene calls are TRBV4-2 and TRBJ1-5; no clear D gene. Germline V CDR1 and CDR2: LGHNA, YNFKEQ. This CDR3 region has 16 residues. V lost 3 bases and J 3 bases, leaving 15 bases between the germline ends. CDR3 region: CASSQSTLLLNQPQHF. In DNA form, the CDR3 reads TGTGCCAGCAGCCAGAGTACCTTACTCCTCAATCAGCCCCAGCATTTT.

This chain joins TRBV6-2 or TRBV6-3 and TRBJ2-7; 10 nucleotides line up with TRBD1. The V gene's germline CDR1 is MNHEY and CDR2 SVGEGT. V trimming: 6 bases; J trimming: 6 bases; junction bases outside the gene matches: 5. CDR3 size: 13 residues. The CDR3 loop is CASSWDRGFEQYF. CDR3 coding DNA: TGTGCCAGCAGCTGGGACAGGGGATTCGAGCAGTACTTC.

This clone was seen a handful of times. This chain connects TRBV6-2 or TRBV6-3 to TRBJ2-7, with 9 bases lining up with TRBD2. The CDR3 totals 18 residues. The junction had 14 bases not matched to a gene; V was cut back by 5 bases and J by 0 bases. CDR1 MNHEY and CDR2 SVGEGT come from the germline V gene. The chain's CDR3 is CASSHRELAGVSSYEQYF. CDR3 bases: TGTGCCAGCAGTCACCGCGAACTAGCGGGCGTAAGCTCCTACGAGCAGTACTTC.

The chain carries TRBV28 and TRBJ2-3, with 8 bases that match TRBD2. V trimming: 3 bases; J trimming: 7 bases; junction bases outside the gene matches: 9. This CDR3 is built from 15 residues. CDR1 is MDHEN, CDR2 SYDVKM, per germline. The DNA for the CDR3 is TGTGCCAGCAGTTTTGCGGCGGGAGGTCGGTATACGCAGTATTTT. It yields the protein CASSFAAGGRYTQYF.

The chain joins TRBV9 to TRBJ2-5; 7 nucleotides match TRBD1. This CDR3 spans 15 amino acids. In germline, CDR1 is SGDLS, CDR2 YYNGEE. The V and J ends lost 4 bases and 0 bases, in that order; junction bases with no gene match: 6. CDR3 bases: TGTGCCAGCAGCCCTCACGGGACAGACCAAGAGACCCAGTACTTC. Amino acids: CASSPHGTDQETQYF.